This TCR beta chain was sequenced in a study of siplizumab effects on memory and regulatory T cells. Produced via immunoSEQ multiplex PCR; TCRdb's table is partial and in-frame only. The top ten clones hold 0.25% to 0.35% of a sample with some 110,000 clones, 93% of them seen once. Findings and caveats of the study: Tracing alloreactive clones into unstimulated subsets worked for only a minor fraction of them.

For this clone: Its specificity is unknown.

The V gene's germline CDR1 is SQVTM and CDR2 ANQGSEA. The CDR3 covers 12 residues. The V gene lost 7 bases and the J gene lost 4 bases, with 11 bases spanning the gap. This sequence joins TRBV29-1 and TRBJ2-1; D remains unclear. The sequence came from a human donor in good health. The specimen sequenced was CD4+ T cells sorted from blood. CDR3 loop: CSGQSKYNEQFF. The DNA for the CDR3 is TGCAGCGGGCAAAGCAAATACAATGAGCAGTTCTTC.